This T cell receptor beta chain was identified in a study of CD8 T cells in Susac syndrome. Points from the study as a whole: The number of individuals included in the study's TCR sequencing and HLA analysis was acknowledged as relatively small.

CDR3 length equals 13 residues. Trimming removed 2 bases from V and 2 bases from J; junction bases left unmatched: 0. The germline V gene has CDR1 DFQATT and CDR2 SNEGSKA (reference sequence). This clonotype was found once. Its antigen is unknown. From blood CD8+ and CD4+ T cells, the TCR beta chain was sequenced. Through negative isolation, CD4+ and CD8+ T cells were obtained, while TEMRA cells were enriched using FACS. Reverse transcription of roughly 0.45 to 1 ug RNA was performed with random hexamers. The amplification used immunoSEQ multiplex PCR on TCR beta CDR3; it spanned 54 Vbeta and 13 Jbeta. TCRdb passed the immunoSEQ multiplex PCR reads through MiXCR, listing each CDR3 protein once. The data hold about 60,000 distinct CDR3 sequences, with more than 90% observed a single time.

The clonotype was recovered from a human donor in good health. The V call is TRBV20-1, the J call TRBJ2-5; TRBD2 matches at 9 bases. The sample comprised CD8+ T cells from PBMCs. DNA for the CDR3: TGCAGTGCTAGAACTAGCGGGCAAGAGACCCAGTACTTC. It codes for CSARTSGQETQYF.